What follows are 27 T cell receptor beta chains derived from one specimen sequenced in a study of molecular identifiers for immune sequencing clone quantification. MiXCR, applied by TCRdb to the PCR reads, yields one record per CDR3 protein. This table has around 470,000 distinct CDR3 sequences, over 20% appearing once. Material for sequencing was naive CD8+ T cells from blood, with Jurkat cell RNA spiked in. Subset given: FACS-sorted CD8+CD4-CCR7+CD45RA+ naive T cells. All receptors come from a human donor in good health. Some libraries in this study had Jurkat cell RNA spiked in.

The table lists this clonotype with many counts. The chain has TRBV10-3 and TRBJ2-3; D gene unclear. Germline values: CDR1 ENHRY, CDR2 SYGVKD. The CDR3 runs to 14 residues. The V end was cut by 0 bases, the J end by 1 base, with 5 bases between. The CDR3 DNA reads TGTGCCATCAGTGAGTCGTACGGCACAGATACGCAGTATTTT. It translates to CAISESYGTDTQYF.

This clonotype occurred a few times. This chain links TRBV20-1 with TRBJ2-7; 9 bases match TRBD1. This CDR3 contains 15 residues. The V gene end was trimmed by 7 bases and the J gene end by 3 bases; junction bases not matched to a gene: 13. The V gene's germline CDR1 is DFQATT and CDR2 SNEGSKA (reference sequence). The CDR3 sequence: CSVASGQGRGYEQYF. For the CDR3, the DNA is TGCAGTGTAGCCTCCGGACAGGGGAGAGGCTACGAGCAGTACTTC.

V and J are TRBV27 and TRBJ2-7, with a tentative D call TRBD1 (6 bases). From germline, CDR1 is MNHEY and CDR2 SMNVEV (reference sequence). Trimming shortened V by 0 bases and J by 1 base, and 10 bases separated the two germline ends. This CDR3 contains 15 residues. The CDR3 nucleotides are TGTGCCAGCAGTTTATCCGGGGACAAATCCTACGAGCAGTACTTC. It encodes CASSLSGDKSYEQYF.

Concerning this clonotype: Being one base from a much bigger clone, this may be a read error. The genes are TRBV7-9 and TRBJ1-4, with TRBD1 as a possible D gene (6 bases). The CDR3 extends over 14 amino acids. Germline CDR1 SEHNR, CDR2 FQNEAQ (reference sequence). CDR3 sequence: CAGSHQGINEKLFF. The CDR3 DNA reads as TGTGCCGGCAGCCACCAGGGGATTAATGAAAAACTGTTTTTT.

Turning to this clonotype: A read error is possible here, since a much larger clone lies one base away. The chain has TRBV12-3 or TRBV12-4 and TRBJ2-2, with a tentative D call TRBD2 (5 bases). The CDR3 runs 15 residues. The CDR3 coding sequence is TGTGCCAGCAGTTCCCTTGACGGGAACACCGGGGAGCTGCTTTTT. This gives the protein CASSSLDGNTGELLF.

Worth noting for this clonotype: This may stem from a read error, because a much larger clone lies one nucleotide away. As DNA, the CDR3 is TGTGCCAGCAGTGAAGAGACAGGGCCGAACACTGAAGCTTTCTTT. Translation gives CASSEETGPNTEAFF. The genes are TRBV6-1 and TRBJ1-1; 7 bases align to TRBD1. Germline CDR1 reads MNHNS; CDR2 reads SASEGT. Trimming at V came to 1 base and at J to 1 base, leaving 3 bases not matched to a gene. The CDR3 consists of 15 residues.

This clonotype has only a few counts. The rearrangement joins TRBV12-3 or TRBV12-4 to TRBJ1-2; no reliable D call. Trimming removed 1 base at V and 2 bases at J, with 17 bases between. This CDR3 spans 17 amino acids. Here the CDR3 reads CASSLDVGHSQNYGYTF. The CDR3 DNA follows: TGTGCCAGCAGTTTAGACGTCGGGCACAGTCAAAACTATGGCTACACCTTC.

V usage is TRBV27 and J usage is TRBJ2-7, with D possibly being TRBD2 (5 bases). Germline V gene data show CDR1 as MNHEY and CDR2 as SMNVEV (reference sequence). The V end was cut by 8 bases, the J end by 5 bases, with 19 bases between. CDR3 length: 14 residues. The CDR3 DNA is TGTGCCAGCGCCTTAGAGCCCGGGATCGACGAGCAGTACTTC. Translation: CASALEPGIDEQYF.

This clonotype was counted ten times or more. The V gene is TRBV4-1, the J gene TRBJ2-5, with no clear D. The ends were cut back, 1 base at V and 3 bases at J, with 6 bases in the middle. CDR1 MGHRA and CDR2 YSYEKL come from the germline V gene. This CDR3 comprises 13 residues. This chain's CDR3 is CASSQALEETQYF. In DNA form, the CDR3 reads TGCGCCAGCAGCCAAGCCCTCGAAGAGACCCAGTACTTC.

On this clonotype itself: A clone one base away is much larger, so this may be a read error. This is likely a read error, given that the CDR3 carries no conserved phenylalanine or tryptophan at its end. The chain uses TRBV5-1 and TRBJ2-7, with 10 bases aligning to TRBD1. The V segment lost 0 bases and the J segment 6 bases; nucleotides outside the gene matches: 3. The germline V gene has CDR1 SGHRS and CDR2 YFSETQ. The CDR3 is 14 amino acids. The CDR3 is CASSLGQGASEQYL. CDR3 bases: TGCGCCAGCAGCTTGGGACAGGGGGCTTCCGAGCAGTACCTC.

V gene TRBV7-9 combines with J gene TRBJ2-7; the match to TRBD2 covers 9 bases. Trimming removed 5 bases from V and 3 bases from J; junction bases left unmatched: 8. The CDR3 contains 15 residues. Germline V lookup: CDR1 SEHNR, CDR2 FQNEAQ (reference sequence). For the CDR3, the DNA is TGTGCCAGCAGCCCCTGGCTAGCGGGATACTACGAGCAGTACTTC. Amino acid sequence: CASSPWLAGYYEQYF.

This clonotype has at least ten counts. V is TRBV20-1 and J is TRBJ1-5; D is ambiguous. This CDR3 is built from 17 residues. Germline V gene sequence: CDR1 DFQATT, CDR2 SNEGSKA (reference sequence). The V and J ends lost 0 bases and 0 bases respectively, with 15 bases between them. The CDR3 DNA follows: TGCAGTGCTAGAGATAAGGATGATCCCTATAGCAATCAGCCCCAGCATTTT. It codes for CSARDKDDPYSNQPQHF.

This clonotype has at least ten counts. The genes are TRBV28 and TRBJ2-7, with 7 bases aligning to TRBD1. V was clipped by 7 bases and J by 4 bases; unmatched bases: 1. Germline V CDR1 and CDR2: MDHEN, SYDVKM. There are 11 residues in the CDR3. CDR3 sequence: CASTRGYEQYF. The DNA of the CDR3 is TGTGCCAGCACCAGGGGGTACGAGCAGTACTTC.

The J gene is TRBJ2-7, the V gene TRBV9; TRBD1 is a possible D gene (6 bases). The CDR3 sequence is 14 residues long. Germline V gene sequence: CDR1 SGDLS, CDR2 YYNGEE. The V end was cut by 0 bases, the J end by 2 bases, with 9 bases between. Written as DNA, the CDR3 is TGTGCCAGCAGCGTAGAGGGGGATCCCTACGAGCAGTACTTC. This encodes CASSVEGDPYEQYF.

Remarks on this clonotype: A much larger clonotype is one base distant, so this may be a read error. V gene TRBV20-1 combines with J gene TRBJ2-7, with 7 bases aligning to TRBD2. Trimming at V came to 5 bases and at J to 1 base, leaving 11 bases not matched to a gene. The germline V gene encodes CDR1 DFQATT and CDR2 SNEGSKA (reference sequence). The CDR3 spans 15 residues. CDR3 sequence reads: CSAGTIRVLSYEQYF. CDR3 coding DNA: TGCAGTGCTGGGACTATACGTGTCCTATCCTACGAGCAGTACTTC.

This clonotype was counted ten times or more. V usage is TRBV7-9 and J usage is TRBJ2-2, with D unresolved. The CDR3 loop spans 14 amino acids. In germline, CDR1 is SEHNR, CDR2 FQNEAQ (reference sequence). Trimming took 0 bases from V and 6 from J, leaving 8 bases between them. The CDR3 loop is CASSLAYNPGELFF. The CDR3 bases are TGTGCCAGCAGCTTAGCGTATAACCCCGGGGAGCTGTTTTTT.

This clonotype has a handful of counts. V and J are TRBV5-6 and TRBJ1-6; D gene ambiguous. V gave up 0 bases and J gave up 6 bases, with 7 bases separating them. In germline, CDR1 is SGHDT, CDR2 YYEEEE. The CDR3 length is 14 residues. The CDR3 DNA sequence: TGTGCCAGCAGCTTGGGCGGGAGTAATTCACCCCTCCACTTT. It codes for CASSLGGSNSPLHF. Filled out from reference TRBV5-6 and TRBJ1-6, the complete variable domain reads DAGVTQSPTHLIKTRGQQVTLRCSPKSGHDTVSWYQQALGQGPQFIFQYYEEEERQRGNFPDRFSGHQFPNYSSELNVNALLLGDSALYLCASSLGGSNSPLHFGNGTRLTVT.

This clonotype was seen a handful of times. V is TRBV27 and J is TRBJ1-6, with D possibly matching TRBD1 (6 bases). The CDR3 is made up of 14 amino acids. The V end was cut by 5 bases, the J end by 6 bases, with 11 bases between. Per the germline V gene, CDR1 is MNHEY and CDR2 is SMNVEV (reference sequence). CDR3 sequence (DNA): TGTGCCAGCAGTCCGGGGACATCTAATTCACCCCTCCACTTT. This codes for CASSPGTSNSPLHF.

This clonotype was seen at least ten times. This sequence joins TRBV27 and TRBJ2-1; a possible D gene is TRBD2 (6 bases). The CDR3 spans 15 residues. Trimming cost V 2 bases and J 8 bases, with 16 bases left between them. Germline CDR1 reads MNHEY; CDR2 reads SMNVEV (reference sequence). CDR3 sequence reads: CASSLRGPGVYEQFF. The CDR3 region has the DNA TGTGCCAGCAGTTTACGTGGACCGGGAGTGTATGAGCAGTTCTTC.

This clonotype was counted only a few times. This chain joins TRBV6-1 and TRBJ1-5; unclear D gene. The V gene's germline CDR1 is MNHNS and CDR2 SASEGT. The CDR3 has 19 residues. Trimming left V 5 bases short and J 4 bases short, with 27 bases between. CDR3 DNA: TGTGCCAGCAGTCCATTAGTTGGGTGGCAAGGGATAGCGAATCAGCCCCAGCATTTT. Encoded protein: CASSPLVGWQGIANQPQHF.

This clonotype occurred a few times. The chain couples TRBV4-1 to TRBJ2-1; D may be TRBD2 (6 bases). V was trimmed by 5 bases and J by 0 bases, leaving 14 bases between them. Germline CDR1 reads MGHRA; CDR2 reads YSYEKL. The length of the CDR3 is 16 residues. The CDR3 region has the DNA TGCGCCAGCAGCTTACCGGGACTGAACTCCTACAATGAGCAGTTCTTC. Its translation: CASSLPGLNSYNEQFF.

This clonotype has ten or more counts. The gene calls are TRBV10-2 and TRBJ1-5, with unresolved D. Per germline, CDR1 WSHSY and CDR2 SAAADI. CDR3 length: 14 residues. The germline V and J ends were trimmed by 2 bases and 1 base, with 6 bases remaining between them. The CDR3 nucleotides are TGCGCCAGCAGTGAGGTGGGCAGCAATCAGCCCCAGCATTTT. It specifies CASSEVGSNQPQHF.

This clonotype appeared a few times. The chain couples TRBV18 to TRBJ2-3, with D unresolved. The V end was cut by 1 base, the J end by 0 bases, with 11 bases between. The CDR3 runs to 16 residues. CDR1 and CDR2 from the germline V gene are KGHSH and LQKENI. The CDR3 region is CASSPQDGSSTDTQYF. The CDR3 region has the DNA TGTGCCAGCTCACCACAGGACGGGTCTAGCACAGATACGCAGTATTTT. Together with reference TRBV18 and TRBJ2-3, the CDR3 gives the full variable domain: NAGVMQNPRHLVRRRGQEARLRCSPMKGHSHVYWYRQLPEEGLKFMVYLQKENIIDESGMPKERFSAEFPKEGPSILRIQQVVRGDSAAYFCASSPQDGSSTDTQYFGPGTRLTVL.

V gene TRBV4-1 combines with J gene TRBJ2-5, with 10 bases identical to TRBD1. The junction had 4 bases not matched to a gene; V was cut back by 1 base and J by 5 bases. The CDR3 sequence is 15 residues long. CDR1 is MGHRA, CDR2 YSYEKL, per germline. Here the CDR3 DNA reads TGCGCCAGCAGCCAAGTGGACAGGGGGTCCGAGACCCAGTACTTC. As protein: CASSQVDRGSETQYF.

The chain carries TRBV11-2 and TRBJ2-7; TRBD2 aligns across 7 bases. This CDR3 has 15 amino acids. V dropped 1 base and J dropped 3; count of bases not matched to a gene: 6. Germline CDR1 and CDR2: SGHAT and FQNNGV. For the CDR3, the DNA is TGTGCCAGCAGCTTAGGGTGGGGGGGGAGCTACGAGCAGTACTTC. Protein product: CASSLGWGGSYEQYF.

The CDR3 loop is CASGGPTYEQYF. The CDR3 bases are TGTGCCAGCGGGGGGCCAACCTACGAGCAGTACTTC. V gene TRBV12-3 or TRBV12-4 combines with J gene TRBJ2-7, with D perhaps being TRBD1 or TRBD2 (6 bases each). This CDR3 is built from 12 residues. V was cut by 8 bases and J by 2 bases, with 10 bases left in between.

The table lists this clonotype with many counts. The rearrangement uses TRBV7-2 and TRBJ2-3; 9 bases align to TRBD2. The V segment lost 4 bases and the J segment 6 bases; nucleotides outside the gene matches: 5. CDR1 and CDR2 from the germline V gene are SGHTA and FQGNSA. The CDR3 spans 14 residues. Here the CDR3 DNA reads TGTGCCAGCAGCTGGGCGGGGGGGCCCGATACGCAGTATTTT. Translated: CASSWAGGPDTQYF.